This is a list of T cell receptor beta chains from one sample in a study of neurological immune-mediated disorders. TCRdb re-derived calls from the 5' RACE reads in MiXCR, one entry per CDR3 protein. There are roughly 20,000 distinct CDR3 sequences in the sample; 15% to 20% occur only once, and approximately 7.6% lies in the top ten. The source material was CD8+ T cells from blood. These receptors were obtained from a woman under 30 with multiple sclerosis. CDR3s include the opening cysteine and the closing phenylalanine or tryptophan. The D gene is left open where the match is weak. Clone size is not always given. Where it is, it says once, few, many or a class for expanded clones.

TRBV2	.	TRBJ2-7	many	TGTGCCAGCAGTGTAAGGCCCTACTCCTACGAGCAGTACTTC	CASSVRPYSYEQYF
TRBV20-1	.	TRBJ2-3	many	TGCAGTGCTAGAGAGCGAGGCACAGATACGCAGTATTTT	CSARERGTDTQYF
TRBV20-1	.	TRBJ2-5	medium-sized	TGCAGTGCTAGCTCGGTTAGCGGTAACCAAGAGACCCAGTACTTC	CSASSVSGNQETQYF
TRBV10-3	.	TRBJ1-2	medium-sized	TGTGCCATCAGTGAGTCGACGGTTTCCAACTATGGCTACACCTTC	CAISESTVSNYGYTF
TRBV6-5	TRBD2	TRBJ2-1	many	TGTGCCAGCAGTTACTCTGGGGTAGCGGGGGCCTCCTACAATGAGCAGTTCTTC	CASSYSGVAGASYNEQFF
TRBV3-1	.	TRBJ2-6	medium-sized	TGTGCCAGCAGCCAATTTCGGGGGACCGTGCTCGTAGGGGCCAACGTCCTGACTTTC	CASSQFRGTVLVGANVLTF
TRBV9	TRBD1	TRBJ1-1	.	TGTGCCAGCAGCCCGCGGGACAGTCCATTTGAAGCTTTCTTT	CASSPRDSPFEAFF
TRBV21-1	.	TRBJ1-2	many	TGTGCCAGCAGCAAAGACCCCCCTCGCCCGGACAGGGTGGGGAAGGGCTACACCTTC	CASSKDPPRPDRVGKGYTF
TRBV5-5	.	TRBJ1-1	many	TGTGCCAGCAGCTTTGGGGCGGGGGCGAATGAAGCTTTCTTT	CASSFGAGANEAFF
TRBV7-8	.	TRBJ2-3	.	TGTGCCAGCAGTGATGGGACCGGCCGGGATACGCAGTATTTT	CASSDGTGRDTQYF
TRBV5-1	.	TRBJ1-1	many	TGCGCCAGCAGCGCAGCAGGGATTGGCGGTTTCTTT	CASSAAGIGGFF
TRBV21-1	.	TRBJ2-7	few	TGTGCCAGCAGCAAACGCCGGGACAGGGGCTACGAGCAGTACTTC	CASSKRRDRGYEQYF
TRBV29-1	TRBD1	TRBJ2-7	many	TGCAGCGTGATACCACCGGGACAGGGTACCTACGAGCAGTACTTC	CSVIPPGQGTYEQYF
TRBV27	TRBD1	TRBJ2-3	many	TGTGCCAGCAGTCTTTCAGGGGGCAAGACAGATACGCAGTATTTT	CASSLSGGKTDTQYF
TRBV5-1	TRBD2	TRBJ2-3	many	TGCGCCAGCAGCTTCGGGACTAACACAGATACGCAGTATTTT	CASSFGTNTDTQYF
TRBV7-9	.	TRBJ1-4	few	TGTGCCAGCAGCTCCGGACAGACAACAACTAATGAAAAACTGTTTTTT	CASSSGQTTTNEKLFF
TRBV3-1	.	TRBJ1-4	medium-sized	TGTGCCAGCAGCCAAGCCGGGGCGCGACCTAATGAAAAACTGTTTTTT	CASSQAGARPNEKLFF
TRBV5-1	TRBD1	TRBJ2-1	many	TGCGCCAGCAGTCCAGGGGGCGCCTACAATGAGCAGTTCTTC	CASSPGGAYNEQFF
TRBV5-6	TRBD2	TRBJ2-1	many	TGTGCCAGCAGCGTTAAACTAGCGGTAATCTACAATGAGCAGTTCTTC	CASSVKLAVIYNEQFF
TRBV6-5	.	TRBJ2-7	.	TGTGCCAGCAGTTACTCAGCCGGCAGGGACTCCAACACCTACGAGCAGTACTTC	CASSYSAGRDSNTYEQYF
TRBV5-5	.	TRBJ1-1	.	TGTACCAGCAGCTTGCACGGGGACACTGAAGCTTTCTTT	CTSSLHGDTEAFF
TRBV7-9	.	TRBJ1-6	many	TGTGCCAGCAGCTCCTCCGACAGGACCTTTGACAATTCACCCCTCCACTTT	CASSSSDRTFDNSPLHF
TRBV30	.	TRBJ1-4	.	TGTGCCTGGAGTGTACTAAGCCAGGGACTTAATGAAAAACTGTTTTTT	CAWSVLSQGLNEKLFF
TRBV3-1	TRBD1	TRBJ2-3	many	TGTGCCAGCAGCCAAGACAGGGGGCTCACAGATACGCAGTATTTT	CASSQDRGLTDTQYF
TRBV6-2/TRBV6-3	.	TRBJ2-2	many	TGTGCCAGCAGTTGGGACAAGGGCGTAAGCGGGGAGCTGTTTTTT	CASSWDKGVSGELFF
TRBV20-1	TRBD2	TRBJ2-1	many	TGCAGTGCTAGTGGCGGGGGGCGAAACTACAATGAGCAGTTCTTC	CSASGGGRNYNEQFF
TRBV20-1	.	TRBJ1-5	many	TGCAGTGCTAGAAGGGTTGAAAAAGGAAGTCAGCCCCAGCATTTT	CSARRVEKGSQPQHF
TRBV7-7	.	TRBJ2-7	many	TGTGCCTCCCAAACTAGCAGGGGATACGAGCAGTACTTC	CASQTSRGYEQYF
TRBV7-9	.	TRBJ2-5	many	TGTGCCAGCAGTCATCCTCAGGGGAAGGACGGCCGGGAGACCCAGTACTTC	CASSHPQGKDGRETQYF
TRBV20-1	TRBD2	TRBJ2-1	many	TGCAGTGCTAGAGATCCGGCGGGAGACCACAATGAGCAGTTCTTC	CSARDPAGDHNEQFF
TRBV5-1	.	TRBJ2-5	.	TGCGCCAGCAGCTTGGGACGGAGCAGCGAGACCCAGTACTTC	CASSLGRSSETQYF
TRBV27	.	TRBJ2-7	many	TGTGCCAGCGGAAACTATGACAGACTATCCTACGAGCAGTACTTC	CASGNYDRLSYEQYF
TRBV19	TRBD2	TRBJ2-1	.	TGTGCCAGTAGTATTAGCGGGAGCTCCTACAATGAGCAGTTCTTC	CASSISGSSYNEQFF
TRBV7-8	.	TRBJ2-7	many	TGTGCCAGCAGCCCGGTCCCCCGGAGTGGTCCCTACGAGCAGTACTTC	CASSPVPRSGPYEQYF
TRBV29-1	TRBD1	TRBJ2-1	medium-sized	TGCAGCGTACCGGGACAGGGCAATGAGCAGTTCTTC	CSVPGQGNEQFF
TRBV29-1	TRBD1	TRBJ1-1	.	TGCAGCGTTGAAGAAAAGGGGGCAGACACTGAAGCTTTCTTT	CSVEEKGADTEAFF
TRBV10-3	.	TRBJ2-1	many	TGTGCCATCAGTGAGTCCGGTAGCGGCAACAATGAGCAGTTCTTC	CAISESGSGNNEQFF
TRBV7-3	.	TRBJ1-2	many	TGTGCCAGCAGCCTAACAGCTCCGACTAACTATGGCTACACCTTC	CASSLTAPTNYGYTF